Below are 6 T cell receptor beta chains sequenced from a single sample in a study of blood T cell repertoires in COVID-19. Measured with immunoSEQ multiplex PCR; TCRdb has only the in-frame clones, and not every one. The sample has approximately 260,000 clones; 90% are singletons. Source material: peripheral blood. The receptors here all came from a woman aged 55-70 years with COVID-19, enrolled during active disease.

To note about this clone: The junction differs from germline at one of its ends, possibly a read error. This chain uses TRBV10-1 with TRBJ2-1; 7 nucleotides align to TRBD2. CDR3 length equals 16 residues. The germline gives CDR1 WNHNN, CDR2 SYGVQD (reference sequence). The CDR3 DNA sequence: TGCGGCAGCAGAACAATGGGGGGGAGTTCCATGTATGAGCAGTTCTTC. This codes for CGSRTMGGSSMYEQFF.

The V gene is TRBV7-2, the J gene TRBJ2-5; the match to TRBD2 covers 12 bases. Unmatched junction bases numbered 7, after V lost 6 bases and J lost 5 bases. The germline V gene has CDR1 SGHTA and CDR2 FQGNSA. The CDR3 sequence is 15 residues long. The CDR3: CASSRTSGEVETQYF. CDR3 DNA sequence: TGTGCCAGCAGTCGGACTAGCGGGGAGGTCGAGACCCAGTACTTC.

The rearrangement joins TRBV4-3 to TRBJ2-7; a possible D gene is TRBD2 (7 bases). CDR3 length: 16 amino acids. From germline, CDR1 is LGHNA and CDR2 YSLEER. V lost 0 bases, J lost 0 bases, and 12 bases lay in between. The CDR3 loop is CASSQDKGGSSYEQYF. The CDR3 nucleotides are TGCGCCAGCAGCCAAGATAAGGGGGGGAGCTCCTACGAGCAGTACTTC.

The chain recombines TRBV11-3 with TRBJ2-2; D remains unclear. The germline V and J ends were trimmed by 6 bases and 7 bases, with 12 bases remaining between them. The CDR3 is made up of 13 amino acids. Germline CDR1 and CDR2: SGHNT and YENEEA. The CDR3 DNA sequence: TGTGCCAGCAGAAAAAATAACTTCGGGGAGCTGTTTTTT. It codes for CASRKNNFGELFF. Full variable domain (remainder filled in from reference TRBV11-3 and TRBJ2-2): EAGVVQSPRYKIIEKKQPVAFWCNPISGHNTLYWYLQNLGQGPELLIRYENEEAVDDSQLPKDRFSAERLKGVDSTLKIQPAELGDSAVYLCASRKNNFGELFFGEGSRLTVL.

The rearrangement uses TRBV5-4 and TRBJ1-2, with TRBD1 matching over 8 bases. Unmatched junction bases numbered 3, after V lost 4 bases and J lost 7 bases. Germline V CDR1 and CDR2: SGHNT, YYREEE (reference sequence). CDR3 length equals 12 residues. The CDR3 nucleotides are TGTGCCAGCAGCCGGACAGGGAGTGGCTACACCTTC. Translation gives CASSRTGSGYTF. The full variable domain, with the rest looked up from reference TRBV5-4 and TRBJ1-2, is ETGVTQSPTHLIKTRGQQVTLRCSSQSGHNTVSWYQQALGQGPQFIFQYYREEENGRGNFPPRFSGLQFPNYSSELNVNALELDDSALYLCASSRTGSGYTFGSGTRLTVV.

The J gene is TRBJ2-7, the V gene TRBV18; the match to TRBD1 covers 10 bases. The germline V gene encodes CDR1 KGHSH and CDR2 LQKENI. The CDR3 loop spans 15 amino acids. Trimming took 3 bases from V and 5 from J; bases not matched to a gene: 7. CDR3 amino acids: CASSPDGTGAHEQYF. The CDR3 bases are TGTGCCAGCTCACCCGACGGGACAGGGGCCCACGAGCAGTACTTC.